Listed here are 4 T cell receptor beta chains from one sample, sequenced in a study of long-term antiretroviral therapy in people with HIV. The authors ran the immunoSEQ assay, v3.0, at survey level. Here immunoSEQ multiplex PCR was the method, and the copy in TCRdb shows in-frame clones only, minus some. This table has around 20,000 clones, about 81% appearing once. The source was unsorted PBMCs, collected 0.3 years after starting antiretroviral therapy. Receptor source: a woman aged 45-59 years with HIV.

The V call is TRBV2, the J call TRBJ2-2; 10 bases are shared with TRBD2. The germline CDR1 and CDR2 sequences are SNHLY and FYNNEI. V was pared by 10 bases and J by 1 base, with 6 bases of the junction left unmatched. The CDR3 spans 15 residues. CDR3 sequence reads: CATTLAGMNTGELFF. The CDR3 nucleotides read TGTGCCACCACACTAGCGGGGATGAACACCGGGGAGCTGTTTTTT.

This chain joins TRBV7-9 and TRBJ2-3, with D perhaps assigned TRBD1 or TRBD2 (5 bases each). The CDR3 has 16 residues. Germline lookup yields CDR1 SEHNR and CDR2 FQNEAQ (reference sequence). Trimming cost V 0 bases and J 2 bases, with 12 bases left between them. The CDR3 bases are TGTGCCAGCAGCTTAGCGTGGGGGTCCAACACAGATACGCAGTATTTT. It is translated as CASSLAWGSNTDTQYF.

The chain couples TRBV7-6 to TRBJ1-2; D unresolved. This CDR3 region has 11 residues. Looked up from germline, CDR1 is SGHVS and CDR2 is FNYEAQ. Trimming took off 3 bases at V and 7 bases at J, with 6 bases between the two ends. CDR3 protein: CASSLGLGYTF. CDR3 DNA sequence: TGTGCCAGCAGCTTGGGCCTTGGCTACACCTTC.

In its sample, this clone ranks as medium-sized. The gene calls are TRBV2 and TRBJ2-7; D gene ambiguous. V shed 5 bases and J shed 3 bases, with 8 bases lying between them. Per germline, CDR1 SNHLY and CDR2 FYNNEI. CDR3 size: 12 residues. The CDR3 coding sequence is TGTGCCAGCAGTCCGACGGACTACGAGCAGTACGTC. It codes for CASSPTDYEQYV.